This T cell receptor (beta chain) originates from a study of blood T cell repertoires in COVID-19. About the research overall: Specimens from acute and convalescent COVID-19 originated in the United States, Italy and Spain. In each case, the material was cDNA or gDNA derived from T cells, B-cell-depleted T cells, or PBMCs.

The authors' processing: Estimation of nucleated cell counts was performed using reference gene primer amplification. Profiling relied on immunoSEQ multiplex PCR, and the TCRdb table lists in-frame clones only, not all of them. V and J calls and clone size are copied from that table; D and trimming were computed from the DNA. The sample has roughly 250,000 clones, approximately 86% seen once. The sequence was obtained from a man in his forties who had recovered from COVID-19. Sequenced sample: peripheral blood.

The chain's CDR3 is CASSNSRGAFSSYEQYF. The CDR3 coding sequence is TGTGCCAGCTCCAATAGCCGGGGGGCCTTTAGCTCCTACGAGCAGTACTTC. V is TRBV18 and J is TRBJ2-7, with a tentative D call TRBD2 (7 bases). With 6 bases removed from V and 0 bases from J, the gap between germline ends came to 21 bases. Germline V gene lookup returns CDR1 KGHSH and CDR2 LQKENI. This CDR3 has 17 amino acids.